A single TCR beta chain is shown here with its context. What it binds is not known. The entry originates in a study of T cell responses to AZD1222 COVID-19 vaccine. Study in general: Analyses pooled second doses at about 4 or about 12 weeks. Overall study results and limits: Sampling captured repertoires only after the peak T cell response. Spike-wide coverage was observed for vaccine-associated CD4 TCRs, with dominant responses at 160-218 and 743-854. Donors were mostly white British, more females; clonal diversity possibly underestimated.

The trim removed 3 bases at V and 6 bases at J, leaving 8 bases unmatched. The CDR3 has 15 residues. The germline V gene encodes CDR1 SGDLS and CDR2 YYNGEE. Repertoires were generated with immunoSEQ multiplex PCR, while TCRdb's copy carries only in-frame clones and drops some. This table has about 120,000 clones, around 92% appearing once. V usage is TRBV9 and J usage is TRBJ1-3, with TRBD1 matching 8 bases. Sequenced material: peripheral blood, taken on day 0 of AZD1222 vaccination. This TCR came from an adult in good health. CDR3 nucleotides: TGTGCCAGCAGCGCGCCGGACAGGGATATAAACACCATATATTTT. Translating it yields CASSAPDRDINTIYF.